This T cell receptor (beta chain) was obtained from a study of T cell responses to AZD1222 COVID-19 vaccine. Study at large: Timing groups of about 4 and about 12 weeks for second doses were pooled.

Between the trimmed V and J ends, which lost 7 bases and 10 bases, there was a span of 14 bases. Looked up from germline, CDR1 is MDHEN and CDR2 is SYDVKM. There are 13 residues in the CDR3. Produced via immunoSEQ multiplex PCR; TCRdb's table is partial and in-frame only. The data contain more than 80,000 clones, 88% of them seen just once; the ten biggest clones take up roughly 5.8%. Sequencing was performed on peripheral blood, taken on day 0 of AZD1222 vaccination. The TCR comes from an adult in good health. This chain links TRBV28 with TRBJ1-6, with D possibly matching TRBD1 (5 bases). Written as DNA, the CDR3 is TGTGCCAGCACTTCAGTCAGGGAATCACCCCTCCACTTT. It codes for CASTSVRESPLHF.